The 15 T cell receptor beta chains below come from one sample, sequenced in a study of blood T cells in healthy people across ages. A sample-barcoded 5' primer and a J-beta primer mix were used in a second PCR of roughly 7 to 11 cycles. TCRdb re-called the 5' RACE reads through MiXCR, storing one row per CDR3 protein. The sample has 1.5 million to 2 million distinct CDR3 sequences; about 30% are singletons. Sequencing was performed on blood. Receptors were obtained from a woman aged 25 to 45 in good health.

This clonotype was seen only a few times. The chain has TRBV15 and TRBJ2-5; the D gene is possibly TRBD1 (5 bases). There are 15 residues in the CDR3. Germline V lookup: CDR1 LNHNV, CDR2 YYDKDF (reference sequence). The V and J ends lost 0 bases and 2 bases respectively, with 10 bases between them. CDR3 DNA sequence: TGTGCCACCAGCAGAGATCTAAGGGGACAAGAGACCCAGTACTTC. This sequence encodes CATSRDLRGQETQYF.

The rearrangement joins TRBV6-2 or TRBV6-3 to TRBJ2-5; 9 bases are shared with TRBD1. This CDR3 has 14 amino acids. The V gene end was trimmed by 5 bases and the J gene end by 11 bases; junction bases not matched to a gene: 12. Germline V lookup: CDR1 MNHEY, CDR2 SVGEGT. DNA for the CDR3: TGTGCCAGCAGTCCAACGGGACAGGGTAATAAGCAGTACTTC. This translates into CASSPTGQGNKQYF.

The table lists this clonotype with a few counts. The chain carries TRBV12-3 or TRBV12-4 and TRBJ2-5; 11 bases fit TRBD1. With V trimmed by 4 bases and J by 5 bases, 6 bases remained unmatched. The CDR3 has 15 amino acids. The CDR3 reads CASSSWTGGRETQYF. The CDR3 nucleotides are TGTGCCAGCAGTTCTTGGACAGGGGGCCGGGAGACCCAGTACTTC.

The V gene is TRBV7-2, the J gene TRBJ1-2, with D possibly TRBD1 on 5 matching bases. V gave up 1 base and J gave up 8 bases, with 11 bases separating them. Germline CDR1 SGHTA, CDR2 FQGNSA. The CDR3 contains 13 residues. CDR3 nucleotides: TGTGCCAGCAGCTTAGTGTTGGGGCCCGGCTACACCTTC. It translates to CASSLVLGPGYTF. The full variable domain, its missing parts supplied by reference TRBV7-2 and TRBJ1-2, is GAGVSQSPSNKVTEKGKDVELRCDPISGHTALYWYRQSLGQGLEFLIYFQGNSAPDKSGLPSDRFSAERTGGSVSTLTIQRTQQEDSAVYLCASSLVLGPGYTFGSGTRLTVV.

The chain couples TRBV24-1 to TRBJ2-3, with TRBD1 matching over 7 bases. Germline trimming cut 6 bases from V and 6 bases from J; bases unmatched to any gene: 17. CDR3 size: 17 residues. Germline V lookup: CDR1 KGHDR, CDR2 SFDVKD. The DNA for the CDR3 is TGTGCCACCAGTAATGGAGCGACAGGGTCATATTTGGATACGCAGTATTTT. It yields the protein CATSNGATGSYLDTQYF.

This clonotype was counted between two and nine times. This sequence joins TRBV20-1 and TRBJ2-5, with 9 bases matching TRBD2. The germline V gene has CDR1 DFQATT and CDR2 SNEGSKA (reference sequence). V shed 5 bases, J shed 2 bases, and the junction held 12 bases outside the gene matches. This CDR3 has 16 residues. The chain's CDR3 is CSALRQLAGIQETQYF. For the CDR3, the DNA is TGCAGTGCTCTGAGACAGCTAGCGGGGATACAAGAGACCCAGTACTTC.

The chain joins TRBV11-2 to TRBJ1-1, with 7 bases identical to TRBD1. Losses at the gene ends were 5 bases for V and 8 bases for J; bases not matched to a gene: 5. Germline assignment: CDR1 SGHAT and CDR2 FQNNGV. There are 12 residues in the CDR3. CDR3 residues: CASSQGGWEAFF. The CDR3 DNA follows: TGTGCCAGCAGCCAGGGGGGGTGGGAAGCTTTCTTT. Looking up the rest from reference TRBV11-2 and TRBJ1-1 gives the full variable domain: EAGVAQSPRYKIIEKRQSVAFWCNPISGHATLYWYQQILGQGPKLLIQFQNNGVVDDSQLPKDRFSAERLKGVDSTLKIQPAKLEDSAVYLCASSQGGWEAFFGQGTRLTVV.

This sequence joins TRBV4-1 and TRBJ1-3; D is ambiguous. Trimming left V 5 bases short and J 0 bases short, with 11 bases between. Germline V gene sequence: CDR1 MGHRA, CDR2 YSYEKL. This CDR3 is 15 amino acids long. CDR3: CASSGGRGSGNTIYF. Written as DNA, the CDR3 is TGCGCCAGCAGCGGAGGGAGAGGCTCTGGAAACACCATATATTTT.

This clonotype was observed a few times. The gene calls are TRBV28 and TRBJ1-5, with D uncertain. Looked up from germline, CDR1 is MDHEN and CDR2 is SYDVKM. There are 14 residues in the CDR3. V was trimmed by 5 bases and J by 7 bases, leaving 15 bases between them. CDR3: CASSDYLGGQPQHF. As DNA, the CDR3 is TGTGCCAGCAGTGATTACTTGGGAGGACAGCCCCAGCATTTT.

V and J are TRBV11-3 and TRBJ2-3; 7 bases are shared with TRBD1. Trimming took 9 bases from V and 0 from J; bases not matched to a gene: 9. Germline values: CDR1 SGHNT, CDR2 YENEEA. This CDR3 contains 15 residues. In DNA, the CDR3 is TGTGCCAGAAACGGGGACAGAACTAGCACAGATACGCAGTATTTT. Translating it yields CARNGDRTSTDTQYF.

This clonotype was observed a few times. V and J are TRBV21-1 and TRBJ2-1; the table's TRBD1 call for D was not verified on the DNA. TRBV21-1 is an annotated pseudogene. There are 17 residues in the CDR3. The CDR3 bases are TGTGCCAGCAGCAAATGTCTTGGTCGGTATAGGGGCGATGAGCAGTTCTTC. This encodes CASSKCLGRYRGDEQFF.

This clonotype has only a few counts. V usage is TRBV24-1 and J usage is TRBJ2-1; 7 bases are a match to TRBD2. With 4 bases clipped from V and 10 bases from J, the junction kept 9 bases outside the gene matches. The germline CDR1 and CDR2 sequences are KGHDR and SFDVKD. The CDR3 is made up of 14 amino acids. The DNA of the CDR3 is TGTGCCACCAGTGAGGCGGGGGACCCCTTCGAGCAGTTCTTC. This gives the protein CATSEAGDPFEQFF.

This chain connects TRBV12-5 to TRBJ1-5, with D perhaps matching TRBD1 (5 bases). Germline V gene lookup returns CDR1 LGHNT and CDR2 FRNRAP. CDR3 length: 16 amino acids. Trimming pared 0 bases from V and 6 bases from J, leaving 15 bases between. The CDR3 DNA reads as TGTGCTAGTGGTTTGGTACGCACAGGTGCCGGTCAGCCCCAGCATTTT. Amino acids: CASGLVRTGAGQPQHF.

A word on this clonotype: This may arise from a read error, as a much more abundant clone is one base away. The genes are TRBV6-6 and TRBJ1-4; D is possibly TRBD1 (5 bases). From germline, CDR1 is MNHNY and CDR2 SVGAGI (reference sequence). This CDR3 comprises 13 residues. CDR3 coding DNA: TGTGCCAGCAGTAGGGACGGGAATGAAAAACGGTTTTTT. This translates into CASSRDGNEKRFF.

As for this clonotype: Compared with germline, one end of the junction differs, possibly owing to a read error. The CDR3 nucleotides are TGTGCCGGCAGCTTACTCCGGACAGGGGCTACCCAACCCCTCCACTTT. Residues: CAGSLLRTGATQPLHF. The chain recombines TRBV7-2 with TRBJ1-6; 9 positions agree with TRBD1. The CDR3 contains 16 residues. CDR1 is SGHTA and CDR2 is FQGNSA in the germline V gene.